This TCR beta chain was identified in a study of technical replicates of blood from a handful of donors. The method was immunoSEQ multiplex PCR; TCRdb's version includes in-frame clones alone and lacks a portion of them. The sample yields just under 100,000 clones, 95% seen once. With 4 bases clipped from V and 2 bases from J, the junction kept 7 bases outside the gene matches. This CDR3 is 15 amino acids long. Germline assignment: CDR1 LNHDA and CDR2 SQIVND (reference sequence). The gene calls are TRBV19 and TRBJ2-5; 7 nucleotides agree with TRBD1. What was sequenced was T cells isolated from PBMCs. The TCR was taken from a human donor in good health. This CDR3 reads CASSTRDRRQETQYF. The CDR3 nucleotides read TGTGCCAGTAGTACCCGGGACAGACGACAAGAGACCCAGTACTTC.